The clone carrying this T cell receptor beta chain showed up many times. This entry is derived from a study of T cells in Graves' hyperthyroidism and ophthalmopathy. Stability of Graves' hyperthyroidism was defined as absent ophthalmopathy progression within 18 months. Exclusions: uncontrolled infection, other autoimmune disease, pregnancy, lactation. V lost 4 bases to trimming and J lost 3 bases; unmatched junction nucleotides: 5. The V gene's germline CDR1 is SEHNR and CDR2 FQNEAQ (reference sequence). This CDR3 contains 14 residues. TCR beta CDR3 region amplification was performed from RNA transcripts. TCR CDR3 regions were first amplified by RT-PCR with HTBI primers. TCRdb independently ran MiXCR on the multiplex PCR reads; one entry per CDR3 protein. In the table there are about half a million distinct CDR3 sequences, roughly 20% of which are singletons.

The sequenced sample was blood. This receptor was obtained from a man in his late teens or twenties with Graves' hyperthyroidism. The chain carries TRBV7-9 and TRBJ2-5; 7 bases line up with TRBD2. The CDR3 protein is CASSSMGGEETQYF. The CDR3 DNA sequence: TGTGCCAGCAGCTCGATGGGGGGGGAAGAGACCCAGTACTTC.